Given below is one T cell receptor beta chain in context. The data derive from a study of blood T cells in healthy people across ages. The CDR3 contains 13 residues. With 6 bases removed from V and 3 bases from J, the gap between germline ends came to 12 bases. Using a J-beta primer mix together with a sample-barcoded 5' primer, a second PCR was run for roughly 7 to 11 cycles. MiXCR, applied by TCRdb to the 5' RACE reads, yields one record per CDR3 protein. The data hold some 1.5 million distinct CDR3 sequences, with under 55% observed a single time. Individuals who donated were healthy Caucasians from Russia aged 6 to 90.

The sequencing input was blood. The sequence derives from a woman aged 18 to 35 in good health. This sequence joins TRBV12-3 or TRBV12-4 and TRBJ2-7; no clear D. The CDR3 region has the DNA TGTGCCAGCAGGCCTCACACCTACTACGAGCAGTACTTC. Amino acids: CASRPHTYYEQYF.